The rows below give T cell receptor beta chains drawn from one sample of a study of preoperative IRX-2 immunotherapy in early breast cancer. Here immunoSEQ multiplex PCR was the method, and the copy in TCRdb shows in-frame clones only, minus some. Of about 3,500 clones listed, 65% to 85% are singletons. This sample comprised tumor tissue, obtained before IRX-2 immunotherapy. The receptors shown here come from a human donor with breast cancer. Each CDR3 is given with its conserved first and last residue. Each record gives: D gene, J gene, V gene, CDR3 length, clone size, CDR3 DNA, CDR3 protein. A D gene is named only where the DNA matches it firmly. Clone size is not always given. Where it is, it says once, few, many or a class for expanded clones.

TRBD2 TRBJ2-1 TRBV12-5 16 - TGTGCTAGTGGTTTGGTAACCGGGGAGGGCCCTAGGGTACCGTTCTTC CASGLVTGEGPRVPFF
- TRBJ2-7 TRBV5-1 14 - TGCGCCAGCAGCTTGGCTTCTCCGGGGTACGAGCAGTACTTC CASSLASPGYEQYF
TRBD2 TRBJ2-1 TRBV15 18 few TGTGCCACCAGAAGTAGCGGGAGGACAATTGGGGTCAGGAATGAGCAGTTCTTC CATRSSGRTIGVRNEQFF
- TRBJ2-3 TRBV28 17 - TGTGCCAGCAGTTCCCCCACACGCGAGAGCGGAACAGATACGCAGTATTTT CASSSPTRESGTDTQYF
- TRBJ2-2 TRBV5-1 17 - TGCGCCAGCAGCTTGTTGGTCGACGCTGGGAACACCGGGGAGCTGTTTTTT CASSLLVDAGNTGELFF
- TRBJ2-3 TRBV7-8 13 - TGTGCCAGCAGTATTCCTCCCACAGATACGCAGTATTTT CASSIPPTDTQYF
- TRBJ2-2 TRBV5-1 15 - TGCGCCAGCAATATAGACAACCCTGACACCGGGGAGCTGTTTTTT CASNIDNPDTGELFF
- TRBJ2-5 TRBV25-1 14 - TGTGCCAGCAGTGAATATAAGGGTTCAGAGACCCAGTACTTC CASSEYKGSETQYF
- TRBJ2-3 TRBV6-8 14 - TGTGCCAGCAGTTACCGGACGAGCATAGATACGCAGTATTTT CASSYRTSIDTQYF
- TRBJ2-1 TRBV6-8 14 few TGTGCCAGCAGTTATAGAGGATTAAACAATGAGCAGTTCTTC CASSYRGLNNEQFF
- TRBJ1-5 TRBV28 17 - TGTGCCAGCACCATCCCCCAATGGGAGGAGAACAATCAGCCCCAGCATTTT CASTIPQWEENNQPQHF
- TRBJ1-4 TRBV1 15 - TGCGCCAGCAGCCAAGGGAGAGGGATTAATGAAAAACTGTTTTTT CASSQGRGINEKLFF
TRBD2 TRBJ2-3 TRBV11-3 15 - TGTGCCAGCAGCCAAGGAAGCGGGAGAGCAGATACGCAGTATTTT CASSQGSGRADTQYF
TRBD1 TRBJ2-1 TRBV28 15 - TGTGCCAGCAGCCTTTTGACAGGGGGTGGAAATGAGCAGTTCTTC CASSLLTGGGNEQFF
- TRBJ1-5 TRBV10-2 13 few TGCGCCAGCAGTGAGAACAGGAATCAGCCCCAGCATTTT CASSENRNQPQHF
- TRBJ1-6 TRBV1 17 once TGCGCCAGCAGCCAAAGCCCTTTGACAGGTTCTTATTCACCCCTCCACTTT CASSQSPLTGSYSPLHF
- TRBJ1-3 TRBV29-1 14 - TGCAGCGTGGCTGACACCAACTCTGGAAACACCATATATTTT CSVADTNSGNTIYF
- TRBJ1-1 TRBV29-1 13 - TGCAGCGTTGGGCGGGCAACGGCCACTGAAGCTTTCTTT CSVGRATATEAFF
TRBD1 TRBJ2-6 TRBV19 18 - TGTGCCAGTAGTATCCTGGACAGGAGCACCTCTGGGGCCAACGTCCTGACTTTC CASSILDRSTSGANVLTF
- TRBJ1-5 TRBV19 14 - TGTGCCAGTAGTACCTGGACAGACGATCAGCCCCAGCATTTT CASSTWTDDQPQHF
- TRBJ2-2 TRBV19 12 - TGTGCCAGTACCCGCGCTGGCGGGGAGCTGTTTTTT CASTRAGGELFF
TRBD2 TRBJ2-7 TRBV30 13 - TGTGCCTCGAGAGCGGGAGCTTCCTACGAGCAGTACTTC CASRAGASYEQYF
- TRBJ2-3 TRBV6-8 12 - TGTGCCAGCAGCGTGGGAACAGATACGCAGTATTTT CASSVGTDTQYF
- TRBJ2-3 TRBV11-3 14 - TGTGCCAGCAGCCTAGGGGAGAGCACAGATACGCAGTATTTT CASSLGESTDTQYF
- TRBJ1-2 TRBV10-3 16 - TGTGCCATCAGTGAGTCGTCCAGATTGTCAAACTATGGCTACACCTTC CAISESSRLSNYGYTF
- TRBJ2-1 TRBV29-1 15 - TGCAGCGTTCAGGGGTTGGCGGTCTCCTACAATGAGCAGTTCTTC CSVQGLAVSYNEQFF
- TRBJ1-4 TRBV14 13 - TGTGCCAGCAGCCAAGATTACCGGGAAAAACTGTTTTTT CASSQDYREKLFF
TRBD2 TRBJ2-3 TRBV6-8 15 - TGTGCCATCAGCAGACTAGCGGGAGAGGGAGATACGCAGTATTTT CAISRLAGEGDTQYF
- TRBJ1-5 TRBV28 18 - TGTGCCAGCAGTTTAAACGGGTGGTTCGAGGGTTCGGATCAGCCCCAGCATTTT CASSLNGWFEGSDQPQHF
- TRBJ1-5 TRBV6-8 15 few TGTGCCAGCAGCCGTAGTCTCATCGCGGGTCAGCCCCAGCATTTT CASSRSLIAGQPQHF
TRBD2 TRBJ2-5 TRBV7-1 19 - TGTGCCAGCAGCTTAGTATCGAACTTGAATAGCGGGAGAAAAGAGACCCAGTACTTC CASSLVSNLNSGRKETQYF
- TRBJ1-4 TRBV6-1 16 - TGTGCCAGCAGTGAAGCGTACGGGGGAGCCAATGAAAAACTGTTTTTT CASSEAYGGANEKLFF
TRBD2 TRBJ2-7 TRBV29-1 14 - TGCGTCGGGGGTGGCGGGAGAAACGCGGACGAGCAGTACTTC CVGGGGRNADEQYF
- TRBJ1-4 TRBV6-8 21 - TGTGCCAGCAGAGTATCCGGGACACCTTCTTCTATTACGGCAACTAATGAAAAACTGTTTTTT CASRVSGTPSSITATNEKLFF
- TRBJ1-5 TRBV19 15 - TGTGCCAGTAGTATAGGCTCAGGGAACAATCAGCCCCAGCATTTT CASSIGSGNNQPQHF
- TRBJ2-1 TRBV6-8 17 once TGTGCCAGCAGCCCACTAGTCGGATCCAGCTCCTACAATGAGCAGTTCTTC CASSPLVGSSSYNEQFF
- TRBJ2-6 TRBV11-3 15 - TGTGCCAGCAGCTCATACTACTCTGGGGCCAACGTCCTGACTTTC CASSSYYSGANVLTF
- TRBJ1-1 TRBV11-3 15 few TGTGCCAGCAGCTTAATTATGCTTGGGAACACTGAAGCTTTCTTT CASSLIMLGNTEAFF
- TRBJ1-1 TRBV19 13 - TGTGCCAGTAGTATCGAAGTGAACACTGAAGCTTTCTTT CASSIEVNTEAFF
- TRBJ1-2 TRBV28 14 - TGTGCCAGCAGTTTATGGAGGGCCTCTTATGGCTACACCTTC CASSLWRASYGYTF
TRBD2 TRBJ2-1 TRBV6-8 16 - TGTGCCAGCAGTTTGGTTGCCGGGACTACGGCAAATGAGCAGTTCTTC CASSLVAGTTANEQFF
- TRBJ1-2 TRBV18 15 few TGTGCCAGCTCACCTTTGCGGAACAGAACCTATGGCTACACCTTC CASSPLRNRTYGYTF
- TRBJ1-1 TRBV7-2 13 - TGTGCCAGCAGCAAGGGTGCGGGCACTGAAGCTTTCTTT CASSKGAGTEAFF
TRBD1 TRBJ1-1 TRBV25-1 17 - TGTGCCAGCAGTGATACATTCGGGACAGGGATGAACACTGAAGCTTTCTTT CASSDTFGTGMNTEAFF
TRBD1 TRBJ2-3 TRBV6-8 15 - TGTGCCAGCAGTTACCGGGACAGACGCACAGATACGCAGTATTTT CASSYRDRRTDTQYF
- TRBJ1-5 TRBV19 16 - TGTGCCAGTAGTATAGAAACCCTCCAACCGGATCAGCCCCAGCATTTT CASSIETLQPDQPQHF
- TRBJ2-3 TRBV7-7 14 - TGTGCCAGCAGCCGGGACCGGGGCACAGATACGCAGTATTTT CASSRDRGTDTQYF
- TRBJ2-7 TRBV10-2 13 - TGCGCCAGCAGTGTTATTCCTCTGAACGAGCAGTACTTC CASSVIPLNEQYF
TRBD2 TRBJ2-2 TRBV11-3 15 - TGTGCCAGCAGTTATAGCGGGGGAGGACACGGGGAGCTGTTTTTT CASSYSGGGHGELFF
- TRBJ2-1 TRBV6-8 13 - TGTGCCAGCAGTGATGGCCCCAGCAATGAGCAGTTCTTC CASSDGPSNEQFF
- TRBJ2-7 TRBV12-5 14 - TGTGCTAGTGGTTTGGGGGCAGGGCCATACGAGCAGTACTTC CASGLGAGPYEQYF